This T cell receptor (beta chain) was sequenced in a study of shared clonotypes between healthy human individuals. Looking at the study overall: Participating donors consisted of two women and a few men aged 18 to 49.

The table came from immunoSEQ multiplex PCR; TCRdb's copy has only in-frame clones and leaves some out. The data show under 2,500,000 clones, about 94% seen once. In regard to this clone: Other DNA sequences in the same sample also yield this CDR3.

Splitting the CD4+ cells yielded a CD45RA+ naive subset and a CD45RA-negative memory subset. The sequencing input was naive CD4+ T cells sorted from blood. The subset denotes: CD45RA+ positively selected. The clonotype comes from a man between 18 and 29 years old in good health.

In nucleotides, the CDR3 is TGCAGTGCGGAGGGGAACACTGAAGCTTTCTTT. It yields the protein CSAEGNTEAFF. This chain uses TRBV20-1 with TRBJ1-1; no reliable D call. The germline gives CDR1 DFQATT, CDR2 SNEGSKA (reference sequence). The CDR3 loop spans 11 amino acids. Deletions cut 6 bases from V and 1 base from J, with 6 bases between.